This T cell receptor beta chain was sequenced in a study of tumor and adjacent non-tumor tissue in lung cancer listed by TCRdb under 2018. Describing the broader study: Of the cohort, 11 to 12 patients had adenocarcinoma, 2 had squamous cell carcinoma and 1 had small cell lung cancer. Among the roughly 15 patients, ages ranged from about 31 to 85 years, some 10 were men and 5 were women, and disease was TNM stage I to III. Sequencing generated a total of 130,000,000 or so productive TCRbeta reads, averaging around 4.2 million reads per sample. Bulk TCRbeta repertoires were compared between lung tumor tissue and matched distant non-tumor lung tissue obtained from around 16 lung cancer patients. For each patient, one tumor sample and one normal lung sample were taken, giving approximately 29 paired specimens that underwent TCRbeta CDR3 sequencing. Here is what the overall study found, with its caveats: Because peripheral blood was not sequenced, the blood TCRbeta repertoires of the lung cancer patients in the study went unexamined. The methods do not name the sequencing platform or mention unique molecular identifiers. Significantly higher TCR diversity was found in younger patients, and higher tumor TCR diversity was associated with shorter overall and disease-free survival. Tumor tissue showed significantly higher TCR diversity (inverse Simpson) than normal lung tissue, at 431.37 vs 166.20 (P = 0.0075, Mann-Whitney U test). In normal lung, the top 100 clones accounted for a significantly larger cumulative share of the repertoire than in tumor tissue. Only about 15 patients were in the cohort, and the authors stated that larger samples and more detailed clinical data are needed.

The protocol used for the library was multiplex PCR. TCRdb lists the instrument as Illumina HiSeq 2500. TCRbeta libraries were constructed through three rounds of nested PCR with primers (Table S4) according to protocols adapted from ARM-PCR. Before sequencing, PCR products of 200-500 bp were excised from the gel and purified with the QIAquick gel extraction kit. As for how the authors treated the data: Reads were cleaned using Trimmomatic, were merged into complete CDR3 sequences using FLASH, and were assigned to V(D)J germline segments using MiTCR. VDJtools was used to compute clonal diversity as the inverse Simpson's index. A read counted as productive if the sequence was in-frame and lacked a premature stop codon. TCRdb redid the processing of the public reads, applying fastp at Q25 and MiXCR, and retained in-frame beta chains. Entries that share a CDR3 protein sequence are merged under the most common genes and DNA. The V and J calls here are based on TCRdb, not the publication. The sample profile shows 91,000 or so distinct CDR3 sequences; around 64% of them were found once. The ten most abundant clones make up approximately 16% of the sample.

The junction carries 12 bases between V and J, which are trimmed by 6 bases and 6 bases respectively. The CDR3, cysteine through phenylalanine, is 12 amino acids long. The sequence is cut down to CDR3 DNA, 36 bases in frame from base 1. Details on this clonotype: The antigen it recognizes is unknown. Base qualities are not recorded, but no much larger clone differs from it by a single base.

Bulk unsorted tissue served as the source for RNA extraction, and RNA quality was assessed using a NanoDrop ND-1000 and an Agilent 2100. The donors were newly diagnosed lung cancer patients admitted for thoracic surgery in China from August to November 2014 who had not received prior chemotherapy. Patients with previous radiotherapy or chemotherapy, or with another concurrent cancer, were excluded from the study. Surgical tissue pieces of roughly 1-2 cm3 were preserved in RNAlater solution and stored at -80 °C until use. The sample comprised lung tumor tissue. Here the chain combines TRBV12-3 or TRBV12-4 and TRBJ2-7, with the D gene call left open. The sequence was obtained from a man aged 55 to 69 with non-small cell lung cancer. The bases read TGTGCCAGCAGCTCTGTTTTCGGCGAGCAGTACTTC. This encodes CASSSVFGEQYF.